These T cell receptor beta chains were read from a single sample in a study of metastatic and nonmetastatic thyroid tumors. TCRdb ran MiXCR on the PCR reads. In the table there are around 26,000 clones, 20% to 25% of which are singletons. Source material: adjacent normal tissue. The receptor set was obtained from a female donor with papillary thyroid cancer or a benign thyroid nodule (not recorded which). Some clones in this sample may be carry-over from other donors' samples. CDR3s include the opening cysteine and the closing phenylalanine or tryptophan. D genes are given only for firm matches. Size tells how often a clone was seen (once, few, many) or the class of an expanded clone, and some rows leave it out.

clone_size,j_call,d_call,v_call,cdr3_aa,cdr3_nt
-,TRBJ2-7,-,TRBV20-1,CSARGDFFQTTPYDQYF,TGCAGTGCTAGAGGAGACTTTTTTCAGACGACCCCCTACGATCAGTACTTC
few,TRBJ2-7,TRBD2,TRBV28,CASRPPGLAAGYEQYF,TGTGCCAGCAGGCCACCGGGACTAGCAGCCGGCTACGAGCAGTACTTC
medium-sized,TRBJ2-3,-,TRBV19,CASKEQGGRDTQYF,TGTGCCAGTAAAGAGCAGGGGGGCAGAGATACGCAGTATTTT
-,TRBJ1-2,-,TRBV30,CAWSVGLTYGYTF,TGTGCCTGGAGTGTAGGACTCACCTATGGCTACACCTTC
-,TRBJ2-7,-,TRBV6-5,CASSYSLPYSYEQYF,TGTGCCAGCAGTTACTCTCTTCCCTACTCCTACGAGCAGTACTTC
-,TRBJ2-7,TRBD2,TRBV11-2,CASSNQGLAGNSYEQYF,TGTGCCAGCAGCAATCAGGGACTAGCGGGCAACTCCTACGAGCAGTACTTC
-,TRBJ2-1,TRBD1,TRBV11-1,CASSTRQGMSYNEEFF,TGTGCCAGCAGCACCAGACAGGGGATGTCATACAATGAGGAGTTCTTC
-,TRBJ2-7,TRBD1,TRBV20-1,CRAWDRATYEQYF,TGCAGAGCTTGGGACAGAGCAACGTACGAGCAGTATTTC
-,TRBJ2-1,TRBD1,TRBV12-3/TRBV12-4,CASSPRGPRSYNEQFF,TGTGCCAGCAGTCCCAGGGGGCCACGCTCCTACAACGAGCAGTTCTTC
-,TRBJ1-1,-,TRBV5-6,CASSLKGPKNTEAFF,TGTGCCAGCAGCTTGAAGGGACCTAAGAACACTGAAGCTTTCTTT
-,TRBJ2-1,-,TRBV20-1,CSARDTNNEQFF,TGCAGTGCTAGAGACACAAACAATGAGCAGTTCTTC
-,TRBJ1-1,-,TRBV6-5,CARSYSGRTEALF,TGTGCCAGAAGTTACTCCGGCCGCACTGAAGCTCTCTTT
few,TRBJ1-6,-,TRBV28,CASSLPRRVRNSPLHF,TGTGCCAGCAGTTTACCCCGGAGGGTGAGGAATTCACCCCTCCACTTT
many,TRBJ1-1,-,TRBV5-1,CASGGGRDTEAFF,TGCGCCAGCGGGGGGGGACGGGACACTGAAGCTTTCTTT
medium-sized,TRBJ2-7,TRBD1,TRBV19,CASKRGLTGAYEQYF,TGTGCCAGTAAAAGAGGGCTAACAGGGGCCTACGAGCAGTACTTC
many,TRBJ2-3,TRBD1,TRBV12-3/TRBV12-4,CASSLEGQNTDTQYF,TGTGCCAGCAGTTTAGAGGGACAGAACACAGATACGCAGTATTTT
many,TRBJ1-2,-,TRBV20-1,CSASGGVYGYTF,TGCAGTGCTAGCGGGGGAGTCTATGGCTACACCTTC
few,TRBJ1-2,TRBD1,TRBV28,CASSLTGDGRYTF,TGTGCCAGCAGCCTCACAGGGGACGGACGCTACACCTTC
once,TRBJ1-5,-,TRBV20-1,CSAKTADHNQPQHF,TGCAGTGCTAAGACAGCAGATCACAATCAGCCCCAGCATTTT
many,TRBJ1-6,-,TRBV7-3,CASSLTSARNSPLHF,TGTGCCAGCAGCTTAACGTCCGCACGCAATTCACCCCTCCACTTT
many,TRBJ1-1,-,TRBV7-2,CASSLAPVGAEAFF,TGTGCCAGCAGCTTAGCCCCGGTAGGCGCTGAAGCTTTCTTT
-,TRBJ1-2,-,TRBV9,CASSAIPGNHGYTF,TGTGCCAGCAGCGCCATTCCAGGGAACCATGGCTACACCTTC
many,TRBJ2-3,TRBD2,TRBV29-1,CTSSPSGVTDTQYF,TGCACCTCATCCCCTAGCGGGGTCACAGATACGCAGTATTTT
-,TRBJ1-5,-,TRBV27,CASSLNPQQTKHF,TGTGCCAGCAGTTTAAATCCCCAACAGACCAAGCATTTT
few,TRBJ2-1,-,TRBV6-5,CASSYLGNEQFF,TGTGCCAGCAGTTACCTGGGCAATGAGCAGTTCTTC
-,TRBJ2-5,-,TRBV19,CASSSLGGRKTQYF,TGTGCCAGTAGCTCCCTAGGCGGAAGGAAGACCCAGTACTTC
few,TRBJ1-5,-,TRBV27,CASRPGTPNQPQHF,TGTGCCAGCAGGCCCGGGACACCGAATCAGCCCCAGCATTTT
-,TRBJ1-2,TRBD1,TRBV6-1,CASSKGADYGYTF,TGTGCCAGCAGTAAGGGGGCTGACTATGGCTACACCTTC
-,TRBJ1-3,TRBD1,TRBV18,CASSPGVSGQGGTGNTIYF,TGTGCCAGCTCACCCGGCGTTTCGGGACAGGGGGGAACTGGAAACACCATATATTTT
-,TRBJ2-1,TRBD1,TRBV30,CAWTGTGYYNEQFF,TGTGCCTGGACCGGGACAGGGTACTACAATGAGCAGTTCTTC
-,TRBJ1-1,-,TRBV5-1,CASSLQCSEAFF,TGCGCCAGCAGCTTGCAGTGTTCTGAAGCTTTTTTT
many,TRBJ1-1,-,TRBV5-1,CASSLDYQGVNTEAFF,TGCGCCAGCAGCTTGGATTATCAGGGTGTGAACACTGAAGCTTTCTTT
-,TRBJ2-1,TRBD2,TRBV9,CACSLGLAVDIEQFF,TGTGCCTGCAGCCTTGGACTAGCGGTAGACATTGAGCAGTTCTTC